The 19 T cell receptor beta chains below were found in one sample sequenced in a study of regulatory T cells in long-lasting Graves disease. Regarding time point: newly diagnosed GD, antithyroid drugs for less than 3 months. The TCR library used RNA extracted from PBMCs. iRepertoire HTBI primers and Arm-PCR of CDR3 regions built TCR beta libraries. In TCRdb, the multiplex PCR reads were re-called with MiXCR into one record per CDR3 protein. The table lists 300,000 to 450,000 distinct CDR3 sequences, 15% to 17% of them singletons, with about a fifth in the top ten. Sequenced here: peripheral blood mononuclear cells (PBMCs), sampled at new diagnosis, from a patient treated with antithyroid drugs. All receptors come from a female donor with Graves disease.

The chain recombines TRBV5-1 with TRBJ1-2; TRBD1 aligns across 8 bases. Germline CDR1 SGHRS, CDR2 YFSETQ. This CDR3 has 14 amino acids. Trimming at V came to 4 bases and at J to 4 bases, leaving 6 bases not matched to a gene. CDR3 sequence (DNA): TGCGCCAGCAGCCTGATGGGGACAGGCTATGGCTACACCTTC. Translating gives CASSLMGTGYGYTF.

This clonotype has more than one count but fewer than ten. The chain combines TRBV30 with TRBJ1-4; TRBD1 agrees at 9 bases. This CDR3 contains 14 residues. Germline assignment: CDR1 GTSNPN and CDR2 SVGIG (reference sequence). J was trimmed by 8 bases and V by 2 bases; bases with no gene match: 6. CDR3 region: CAWSTGGAGEKLFF. The CDR3, as DNA: TGTGCCTGGAGTACAGGGGGCGCGGGGGAAAAACTGTTTTTT.

Ten or more counts support this clonotype. The chain carries TRBV5-1 and TRBJ2-5; D is uncertain. The V end lost 3 bases, the J end lost 4 bases, and 19 bases lay between the germline ends. The germline V gene encodes CDR1 SGHRS and CDR2 YFSETQ. The CDR3 consists of 16 residues. CDR3 region: CASSYRTQRLGETQYF. CDR3 DNA sequence: TGCGCCAGCAGCTACCGGACCCAAAGGTTGGGAGAGACCCAGTACTTC. Together with reference TRBV5-1 and TRBJ2-5, the CDR3 gives the full variable domain: KAGVTQTPRYLIKTRGQQVTLSCSPISGHRSVSWYQQTPGQGLQFLFEYFSETQRNKGNFPGRFSGRQFSNSRSEMNVSTLELGDSALYLCASSYRTQRLGETQYFGPGTRLLVL.

This clonotype was observed at least ten times. This chain connects TRBV5-1 to TRBJ2-7; D uncertain. The CDR3 is 14 residues long. Trimming shortened V by 0 bases and J by 4 bases, and 11 bases separated the two germline ends. Germline V lookup: CDR1 SGHRS, CDR2 YFSETQ. CDR3 nucleotides: TGCGCCAGCAGCTTGGAACAATTCCTTTACGAGCAGTACTTC. It specifies CASSLEQFLYEQYF.

This clonotype has ten or more counts. The rearrangement links TRBV20-1 to TRBJ2-1, with a weak D call TRBD1 (5 bases). The germline CDR1 and CDR2 sequences are DFQATT and SNEGSKA (reference sequence). The CDR3 consists of 12 residues. Trimming shortened V by 6 bases and J by 10 bases, and 16 bases separated the two germline ends. The CDR3 DNA reads as TGCAGTGCCCGTAGCAAGGGGCGGGAGCAGTTCTTC. It is translated as CSARSKGREQFF.

The V call is TRBV12-5, the J call TRBJ1-1; tentatively, D is TRBD1 (5 bases). V lost 1 base, J lost 1 base, and 10 bases lay in between. This CDR3 is built from 15 residues. CDR1 is LGHNT and CDR2 is FRNRAP in the germline V gene. For the CDR3, the DNA is TGTGCTAGTGGTTTGGCCAGGGAGGGGAACACTGAAGCTTTCTTT. Amino acid sequence: CASGLAREGNTEAFF.

This clonotype was counted many times. The gene calls are TRBV29-1 and TRBJ1-1; D uncertain. This CDR3 comprises 13 residues. CDR1 and CDR2 (germline): SQVTM, ANQGSEA. Trimming took 2 bases from V and 3 from J, leaving 10 bases between them. The CDR3 coding sequence is TGCAGCGTTGAATCCGGGAGGCACACTGAAGCTTTCTTT. Translated: CSVESGRHTEAFF. The full variable domain, with the rest looked up from reference TRBV29-1 and TRBJ1-1, is SAVISQKPSRDICQRGTSLTIQCQVDSQVTMMFWYRQQPGQSLTLIATANQGSEATYESGFVIDKFPISRPNLTFSTLTVSNMSPEDSSIYLCSVESGRHTEAFFGQGTRLTVV.

This clonotype was picked up many times. The J gene is TRBJ2-5, the V gene TRBV5-1; the match to TRBD1 covers 7 bases. CDR3 length: 16 amino acids. Germline V CDR1 and CDR2: SGHRS, YFSETQ. With 4 bases clipped from V and 5 bases from J, the junction kept 14 bases outside the gene matches. The DNA of the CDR3 is TGCGCCAGCAGCCCTATTTTGACAGGGTCGTCCGAGACCCAGTACTTC. It codes for CASSPILTGSSETQYF.

This clonotype has ten or more counts. The chain has TRBV6-1 and TRBJ1-6; 9 nucleotides match TRBD1. With 5 bases clipped from V and 7 bases from J, the junction kept 6 bases outside the gene matches. The germline V gene has CDR1 MNHNS and CDR2 SASEGT. The CDR3 has 15 residues. In nucleotides, the CDR3 is TGTGCCAGCAGTATCCGGACAGGGGTGAATTCACCCCTCCACTTT. It translates to CASSIRTGVNSPLHF.

This clonotype was observed at least ten times. The V call is TRBV5-1, the J call TRBJ1-1; D is ambiguous. Germline CDR1 is SGHRS and CDR2 is YFSETQ. V dropped 0 bases and J dropped 7 bases, with 10 bases sitting between them. CDR3 length: 13 residues. CDR3 DNA sequence: TGCGCCAGCAGCTTGGCCGCCGGGAATGAAGCTTTCTTT. This codes for CASSLAAGNEAFF.

This clonotype was detected ten times or more. The chain uses TRBV30 and TRBJ1-4; D unresolved. The V end was cut by 6 bases, the J end by 5 bases, with 10 bases between. This CDR3 spans 12 amino acids. The V gene's germline CDR1 is GTSNPN and CDR2 SVGIG (reference sequence). This CDR3 is CACGMKNEKLFF. CDR3 nucleotide sequence: TGTGCCTGCGGGATGAAGAATGAAAAACTGTTTTTT.

This clonotype was recorded at least ten times. The chain combines TRBV28 with TRBJ1-1; D call uncertain. Trimming removed 1 base at V and 4 bases at J, with 13 bases between. CDR3 length: 15 amino acids. Germline V gene lookup returns CDR1 MDHEN and CDR2 SYDVKM. CDR3 sequence: CASSLYVSRGTEAFF. The CDR3, as DNA: TGTGCCAGCAGTTTATATGTATCCCGAGGCACTGAAGCTTTCTTT.

There are many counts of this clonotype. The CDR3 DNA is TGTGCCAGCAGCTCTTACAGGGCGGGAGACACTGAAGCTTTCTTT. The encoded protein is CASSSYRAGDTEAFF. V and J are TRBV11-2 and TRBJ1-1; possibly TRBD1 for D (6 bases). Germline V CDR1 and CDR2: SGHAT, FQNNGV. Trimming removed 4 bases from V and 3 bases from J, with 15 bases in between. The CDR3 runs to 15 residues.

This clonotype occurred many times. The chain is built from TRBV6-1 and TRBJ2-1, with D perhaps matching TRBD1 (6 bases). Trimming took off 8 bases at V and 6 bases at J, with 14 bases between the two ends. In germline, CDR1 is MNHNS, CDR2 SASEGT. CDR3 length: 13 amino acids. The CDR3, as DNA: TGTGCCAGCTGGGACACCCTCGGCAATGAGCAGTTCTTC. As protein: CASWDTLGNEQFF.

In this sample, this clonotype turned up a few times. The chain employs TRBV5-1 and TRBJ1-1; D not certain. This CDR3 has 16 amino acids. Trimming left V 0 bases short and J 3 bases short, with 15 bases between. In germline, CDR1 is SGHRS, CDR2 YFSETQ. Here the CDR3 DNA reads TGCGCCAGCAGCTTGGGATCACCTACTTTCGACACTGAAGCTTTCTTT. This encodes CASSLGSPTFDTEAFF. Complete variable domain (other parts from reference TRBV5-1 and TRBJ1-1): KAGVTQTPRYLIKTRGQQVTLSCSPISGHRSVSWYQQTPGQGLQFLFEYFSETQRNKGNFPGRFSGRQFSNSRSEMNVSTLELGDSALYLCASSLGSPTFDTEAFFGQGTRLTVV.

This clonotype was seen many times. The J gene is TRBJ1-5, the V gene TRBV28; TRBD1 is a possible D gene (6 bases). V was trimmed by 3 bases and J by 2 bases, leaving 17 bases between them. The CDR3 consists of 17 residues. CDR1 is MDHEN, CDR2 SYDVKM, per germline. The CDR3 bases are TGTGCCAGCAGTTTGGGTTCGAGAGGGGGAGGCAATCAGCCCCAGCATTTT. Its protein product is CASSLGSRGGGNQPQHF.

This clonotype occurred many times. CDR3 amino acids: CASSLDVAGNTIYF. Written as DNA, the CDR3 is TGCGCCAGCAGCTTGGACGTGGCTGGAAACACCATATATTTT. The genes are TRBV5-1 and TRBJ1-3; D unclear. Between the trimmed V and J ends, which lost 0 bases and 2 bases, there was a span of 6 bases. This CDR3 is 14 amino acids long. The germline V gene has CDR1 SGHRS and CDR2 YFSETQ.

This clonotype has only a few counts. The chain has TRBV19 and TRBJ1-2; tentatively, D is TRBD1 (5 bases). CDR3 length: 14 amino acids. The germline V gene has CDR1 LNHDA and CDR2 SQIVND (reference sequence). V dropped 5 bases and J dropped 9 bases, with 19 bases sitting between them. CDR3 loop: CASSYGGGAVRYTF. The DNA of the CDR3 is TGTGCCAGTAGTTATGGCGGGGGAGCCGTTCGCTACACCTTC.

This clonotype was observed many times. The genes are TRBV12-3 or TRBV12-4 and TRBJ1-2; D call uncertain. This CDR3 has 13 amino acids. Trimming stripped 5 bases from V and 2 bases from J, with 9 bases between. CDR3 nucleotides: TGTGCCAGCAGTGGAACTTTAAACTATGGCTACACCTTC. It encodes CASSGTLNYGYTF.